The 28 T cell receptor beta chains listed next were all sequenced from one sample in a study of PD-1 blockade in classical Hodgkin lymphoma. All trial patients relapsed after autologous stem cell transplantation. Profiled with immunoSEQ multiplex PCR; TCRdb holds only in-frame clones, not every one. The sample lists nearly 100,000 clones; over 70% were seen once. This material consisted of peripheral blood mononuclear cells (PBMCs), taken at baseline. The receptors stem from a human donor with classical Hodgkin lymphoma.

The chain links TRBV6-1 to TRBJ1-2; D might be TRBD1 (6 bases). Per germline, CDR1 MNHNS and CDR2 SASEGT. V lost 2 bases, J lost 7 bases, and 17 bases lay in between. The CDR3 is made up of 15 amino acids. CDR3 residues: CASSEQLRGRGGYTF. CDR3 DNA sequence: TGTGCCAGCAGTGAACAGCTCAGGGGAAGGGGTGGCTACACCTTC.

The chain links TRBV28 to TRBJ1-1, with a possible D match to TRBD1 (5 bases). Deletions cut 2 bases from V and 6 bases from J, with 7 bases between. The CDR3 has 12 residues. From germline, CDR1 is MDHEN and CDR2 SYDVKM. CDR3 region: CASSLEGSEAFF. DNA of the CDR3: TGTGCCAGCAGTTTAGAGGGGTCTGAAGCTTTCTTT.

The V gene is TRBV7-8, the J gene TRBJ2-1; D remains ambiguous. The length of the CDR3 is 12 residues. CDR1 and CDR2 (germline): SGHVS, FQNEAQ. V was pared by 5 bases and J by 7 bases, with 9 bases between. CDR3 sequence: CASSPLQNEQFF. As DNA, the CDR3 is TGTGCCAGCAGCCCACTGCAAAATGAGCAGTTCTTC. Based on the CDR3 plus reference TRBV7-8 and TRBJ2-1, the full variable domain is GAGVSQSPRYKVAKRGQDVALRCDPISGHVSLFWYQQALGQGPEFLTYFQNEAQLDKSGLPSDRFFAERPEGSVSTLKIQRTQQEDSAVYLCASSPLQNEQFFGPGTRLTVL.

The J gene is TRBJ2-1, the V gene TRBV5-1; a weak D match, TRBD1 (6 bases). V was cut by 1 base and J by 2 bases, with 13 bases left in between. The CDR3 totals 16 residues. CDR1 and CDR2 (germline): SGHRS, YFSETQ. The DNA for the CDR3 is TGCGCCAGCAGCTTGCCCAGACAGGACACCTACAATGAGCAGTTCTTC. Translation: CASSLPRQDTYNEQFF.

The J gene is TRBJ2-7, the V gene TRBV2, with a tentative D call TRBD2 (6 bases). With 1 base removed from V and 7 bases from J, the gap between germline ends came to 11 bases. CDR1 and CDR2 (germline): SNHLY, FYNNEI. The CDR3 sequence is 13 residues long. The DNA of the CDR3 is TGTGCCAGCAGTGAAGAGGTCGCGGGAGAGCAGTACTTC. It is translated as CASSEEVAGEQYF.

The chain has TRBV29-1 and TRBJ2-3, with 7 bases fitting TRBD1. The CDR3 is 14 amino acids. With 7 bases clipped from V and 0 bases from J, the junction kept 7 bases outside the gene matches. Germline V gene lookup returns CDR1 SQVTM and CDR2 ANQGSEA. In nucleotides, the CDR3 is TGCAGCGGTGCCGGGACAGCAAGCACAGATACGCAGTATTTT. This gives the protein CSGAGTASTDTQYF.

The chain has TRBV4-2 and TRBJ2-1; 9 bases are shared with TRBD2. V trimming: 3 bases; J trimming: 6 bases; junction bases outside the gene matches: 3. Germline V CDR1 and CDR2: LGHNA, YNFKEQ. CDR3 length equals 14 residues. CDR3 nucleotides: TGTGCCAGCAGCCAGGTTAGCGGGAGCAATGAGCAGTTCTTC. It encodes CASSQVSGSNEQFF.

V and J are TRBV5-1 and TRBJ2-5, with a tentative D call TRBD2 (7 bases). The CDR3 sequence is 15 residues long. Trimming pared 0 bases from V and 6 bases from J, leaving 15 bases between. Germline-derived CDR1 and CDR2 are SGHRS and YFSETQ. CDR3 in amino acids: CASSLEGGSGKTQYF. CDR3 nucleotide sequence: TGCGCCAGCAGCTTGGAGGGGGGGAGTGGAAAGACCCAGTACTTC. The full variable domain, in which reference TRBV5-1 and TRBJ2-5 provide the parts outside the CDR3, is KAGVTQTPRYLIKTRGQQVTLSCSPISGHRSVSWYQQTPGQGLQFLFEYFSETQRNKGNFPGRFSGRQFSNSRSEMNVSTLELGDSALYLCASSLEGGSGKTQYFGPGTRLLVL.

This clone occurred a few times. The chain is built from TRBV19 and TRBJ1-2, with TRBD1 matching over 7 bases. The CDR3 loop spans 15 amino acids. Looked up from germline, CDR1 is LNHDA and CDR2 is SQIVND (reference sequence). V was clipped by 1 base and J by 4 bases; unmatched bases: 6. The CDR3 nucleotides are TGTGCCAGTAGTATAGGCCCAGGGGGTGTCTATGGCTACACCTTC. Residues: CASSIGPGGVYGYTF.

V usage is TRBV5-1 and J usage is TRBJ1-4; D ambiguous. V dropped 5 bases and J dropped 8 bases, with 19 bases sitting between them. This CDR3 contains 15 residues. Germline V gene lookup returns CDR1 SGHRS and CDR2 YFSETQ. CDR3 nucleotides: TGCGCCAGCAGTCCCGAGCTGGCACAAGGGGAAAAACTGTTTTTT. It yields the protein CASSPELAQGEKLFF.

The chain has TRBV5-1 and TRBJ2-1; the D gene is possibly TRBD1 (8 bases). Germline V CDR1 and CDR2: SGHRS, YFSETQ. Trimming took 6 bases from V and 0 from J, leaving 28 bases between them. The CDR3 has 20 amino acids. This CDR3 is CASNLRSTGGAQSSYNEQFF. Here the CDR3 DNA reads TGCGCCAGCAATCTCCGCTCAACAGGGGGGGCCCAAAGCTCCTACAATGAGCAGTTCTTC.

V is TRBV11-2 and J is TRBJ2-1; 8 nucleotides agree with TRBD2. This CDR3 comprises 13 residues. J was trimmed by 4 bases and V by 5 bases; bases with no gene match: 1. The V gene's germline CDR1 is SGHAT and CDR2 FQNNGV. The CDR3 coding sequence is TGTGCCAGCAGCGGACTAGCATACAATGAGCAGTTCTTC. Its translation is CASSGLAYNEQFF.

This clone was counted once. The rearrangement joins TRBV6-1 to TRBJ1-1; D gene unclear. Germline loops: CDR1 MNHNS, CDR2 SASEGT. CDR3 length: 14 residues. Trimming removed 10 bases from V and 0 bases from J, with 15 bases in between. This chain's CDR3 is CATSLRTMNTEAFF. The DNA of the CDR3 is TGTGCCACCAGCCTTCGTACTATGAACACTGAAGCTTTCTTT.

The chain carries TRBV18 and TRBJ2-5, with D hard to call. CDR1 and CDR2 from the germline V gene are KGHSH and LQKENI. The CDR3 is 13 amino acids. Deletions cut 6 bases from V and 5 bases from J, with 13 bases between. This CDR3 is CASSRRARETQYF. CDR3 in DNA: TGTGCCAGCTCCCGAAGGGCCCGGGAGACCCAGTACTTC. Combining the CDR3 with reference TRBV18 and TRBJ2-5 gives the whole variable domain NAGVMQNPRHLVRRRGQEARLRCSPMKGHSHVYWYRQLPEEGLKFMVYLQKENIIDESGMPKERFSAEFPKEGPSILRIQQVVRGDSAAYFCASSRRARETQYFGPGTRLLVL.

The rearrangement links TRBV28 to TRBJ1-1; 10 nucleotides agree with TRBD1. From germline, CDR1 is MDHEN and CDR2 SYDVKM. Trimming took 5 bases from V and 1 from J; bases not matched to a gene: 13. This CDR3 has 18 residues. DNA for the CDR3: TGTGCCAGCAGTCCCGCCGGGACAGGGGTTATCGGGAACACTGAAGCTTTCTTT. This sequence encodes CASSPAGTGVIGNTEAFF. Supplemented by reference TRBV28 and TRBJ1-1, the full variable domain reads DVKVTQSSRYLVKRTGEKVFLECVQDMDHENMFWYRQDPGLGLRLIYFSYDVKMKEKGDIPEGYSVSREKKERFSLILESASTNQTSMYLCASSPAGTGVIGNTEAFFGQGTRLTVV.

The V gene is TRBV30, the J gene TRBJ1-2; unclear D gene. With 0 bases removed from V and 4 bases from J, the gap between germline ends came to 9 bases. Germline V gene lookup returns CDR1 GTSNPN and CDR2 SVGIG (reference sequence). This CDR3 has 13 residues. The DNA for the CDR3 is TGTGCCTGGAGTGTCGTCGTAGGCTATGGCTACACCTTC. Its protein is CAWSVVVGYGYTF.

The rearrangement links TRBV4-2 to TRBJ2-3; 9 bases map to TRBD2. V shed 4 bases and J 1 base; nucleotides not matched to a gene: 9. CDR1 LGHNA and CDR2 YNFKEQ come from the germline V gene. There are 17 residues in the CDR3. CDR3 sequence: CASSPLNRLAGTDTQYF. CDR3 in DNA: TGTGCCAGCAGCCCGCTTAATCGACTAGCGGGCACAGATACGCAGTATTTT.

This chain uses TRBV10-3 with TRBJ1-5; D is unresolved. The germline CDR1 and CDR2 sequences are ENHRY and SYGVKD. This CDR3 is 14 amino acids long. The V and J ends lost 0 bases and 5 bases respectively, with 8 bases between them. The CDR3 protein is CAISESEIYQPQHF. The DNA for the CDR3 is TGTGCCATCAGTGAGTCGGAAATATATCAGCCCCAGCATTTT.

The chain couples TRBV19 to TRBJ1-1; D remains ambiguous. The CDR3 runs to 14 residues. The V and J ends lost 7 bases and 2 bases respectively, with 14 bases between them. Germline V gene sequence: CDR1 LNHDA, CDR2 SQIVND (reference sequence). The CDR3 DNA is TGTGCCAGTACCTCGGGTAGAGGAAACACTGAAGCTTTCTTT. This codes for CASTSGRGNTEAFF.

The rearrangement links TRBV10-3 to TRBJ2-7, with D tentatively TRBD2 (5 bases). There are 12 residues in the CDR3. Germline V CDR1 and CDR2: ENHRY, SYGVKD. V shed 2 bases and J shed 5 bases, with 7 bases lying between them. CDR3: CAISEERNEQYF. For the CDR3, the DNA is TGTGCCATCAGTGAGGAGCGGAACGAGCAGTACTTC.

J is TRBJ2-1 and V is TRBV9, with 7 bases lining up with TRBD2. Trimming at V came to 3 bases and at J to 6 bases, leaving 9 bases not matched to a gene. The CDR3 contains 15 residues. Germline CDR1 SGDLS, CDR2 YYNGEE. CDR3 DNA: TGTGCCAGCAGCGGGCGGGAGAGGAGGGGCAATGAGCAGTTCTTC. Translated: CASSGRERRGNEQFF.

V usage is TRBV7-2 and J usage is TRBJ2-3; D unclear. In germline, CDR1 is SGHTA, CDR2 FQGNSA. The CDR3 is made up of 12 amino acids. V gave up 4 bases and J gave up 6 bases, with 8 bases separating them. CDR3 in amino acids: CASSSFRDTQYF. The CDR3 DNA follows: TGTGCCAGCAGCTCCTTTAGGGATACGCAGTATTTT.

The chain joins TRBV19 to TRBJ2-1; 7 nucleotides match TRBD2. The CDR3 contains 14 residues. Losses at the gene ends were 5 bases for V and 6 bases for J; bases not matched to a gene: 7. Germline values: CDR1 LNHDA, CDR2 SQIVND (reference sequence). DNA for the CDR3: TGTGCCAGTAGTCCGGTAGCGGGCCTCAATGAGCAGTTCTTC. Protein sequence: CASSPVAGLNEQFF.

V is TRBV7-2 and J is TRBJ2-2; no firm D call. The V gene's germline CDR1 is SGHTA and CDR2 FQGNSA. CDR3 length equals 15 residues. Trimming stripped 5 bases from V and 1 base from J, with 11 bases between. CDR3 sequence: CASSQTQRNTGELFF. CDR3 DNA sequence: TGTGCCAGCAGCCAAACTCAAAGGAACACCGGGGAGCTGTTTTTT.

V is TRBV28 and J is TRBJ2-1; either TRBD1 or TRBD2 may fit D (5 bases each). The CDR3 runs 19 residues. Germline assignment: CDR1 MDHEN and CDR2 SYDVKM. V lost 5 bases, J lost 8 bases, and 31 bases lay in between. The chain's CDR3 is CASSILGEAGTEKGDEQFF. CDR3 nucleotide sequence: TGTGCCAGCAGTATCTTGGGAGAGGCCGGGACCGAAAAAGGGGATGAGCAGTTCTTC.

V usage is TRBV30 and J usage is TRBJ2-7; D ambiguous. The CDR3 contains 12 residues. Germline V gene lookup returns CDR1 GTSNPN and CDR2 SVGIG (reference sequence). V lost 0 bases, J lost 2 bases, and 5 bases lay in between. CDR3: CAWSVNPYEQYF. The CDR3 nucleotides are TGTGCCTGGAGTGTTAACCCCTACGAGCAGTACTTC.

The chain links TRBV14 to TRBJ2-3, with 11 bases lining up with TRBD1. After removal of 4 bases from V and 2 bases from J, the junction contained 5 bases not matched to a gene. Germline values: CDR1 SGHDN, CDR2 FVKESK. CDR3 length equals 16 residues. The CDR3 DNA reads TGTGCCAGCAGCCTCTGGACAGGGGGCCCCACAGATACGCAGTATTTT. Its translation is CASSLWTGGPTDTQYF.

V and J are TRBV6-6 and TRBJ1-1; D is undetermined. The V and J ends lost 6 bases and 1 base respectively, with 6 bases between them. The CDR3 runs 12 residues. Per germline, CDR1 MNHNY and CDR2 SVGAGI (reference sequence). Written as DNA, the CDR3 is TGTGCCAGCAGCCACCGGAACACTGAAGCTTTCTTT. Residues: CASSHRNTEAFF.